The entry that follows covers one T cell receptor (beta chain) sequence. Its specificity is not known. These data are taken from a study of T cell responses to AZD1222 COVID-19 vaccine. Produced via immunoSEQ multiplex PCR; TCRdb's table is partial and in-frame only. This sample has approximately 130,000 clones, with 70% to 90% found just once. Study outcomes and limitations: Across the whole spike, CD4 TCRs peaked at regions 160-218 and 743-854. Donors, mostly white British, included more females; clonal diversity was possibly underestimated.

Germline CDR1 reads MNHNY; CDR2 reads SVGAGI (reference sequence). The CDR3 extends over 14 amino acids. Trimming pared 3 bases from V and 4 bases from J, leaving 13 bases between. J is TRBJ2-7 and V is TRBV6-6, with a possible D match to TRBD1 (6 bases). The sequence was collected from an adult who received the AZD1222 COVID-19 vaccine. The sample in question was peripheral blood, obtained 28 days after the second AZD1222 dose. CDR3 protein: CASSYGRGKYEQYF. The CDR3 DNA reads as TGTGCCAGCAGTTATGGCAGGGGAAAGTACGAGCAGTACTTC.